Following are 30 T cell receptor beta chains from one sample sequenced in a study of blood T cells in healthy people across ages. The second PCR ran roughly 7 to 11 cycles with a sample-barcoded 5' primer and J-beta primers. MiXCR, applied by TCRdb to the 5' RACE reads, yields one record per CDR3 protein. The data contain roughly 1.6 million distinct CDR3 sequences, roughly 32% of them singletons. The source material was blood. Every receptor here comes from a woman under 40 in good health.

This clonotype was observed a few times. The chain links TRBV10-3 to TRBJ1-1; unclear D gene. Germline values: CDR1 ENHRY, CDR2 SYGVKD. This CDR3 has 16 amino acids. V was shortened by 2 bases and J by 1 base, with 14 bases between the two germline ends. The CDR3 protein is CAISEGREGWNTEAFF. The DNA for the CDR3 is TGTGCCATCAGTGAGGGTCGGGAGGGCTGGAACACTGAAGCTTTCTTT.

In DNA form, the CDR3 reads TGTGCCAGCAGGCAAAAAGGGGGGCCAGATACGCAGTATTTT. Protein sequence: CASRQKGGPDTQYF. The chain links TRBV14 to TRBJ2-3; D is possibly TRBD1 or TRBD2 (6 bases each). In germline, CDR1 is SGHDN, CDR2 FVKESK. V was cut by 6 bases and J by 4 bases, with 14 bases left in between. CDR3 length equals 14 residues.

The chain carries TRBV27 and TRBJ2-7; no clear D. The CDR3 contains 15 residues. Germline V gene lookup returns CDR1 MNHEY and CDR2 SMNVEV (reference sequence). The V gene lost 5 bases and the J gene lost 2 bases, with 16 bases spanning the gap. CDR3: CASSPNSWGTYEQYF. The CDR3 region has the DNA TGTGCCAGCAGTCCCAATTCATGGGGAACCTACGAGCAGTACTTC.

The rearrangement joins TRBV5-1 to TRBJ2-5; no definite D call. The CDR3 is made up of 14 amino acids. Germline assignment: CDR1 SGHRS and CDR2 YFSETQ. V lost 1 base and J 5 bases, leaving 12 bases between the germline ends. The CDR3 DNA follows: TGCGCCAGCAGCTTGCACCCCACGCAGGAGACCCAGTACTTC. Encoded protein: CASSLHPTQETQYF. Full variable domain (missing parts from reference TRBV5-1 and TRBJ2-5): KAGVTQTPRYLIKTRGQQVTLSCSPISGHRSVSWYQQTPGQGLQFLFEYFSETQRNKGNFPGRFSGRQFSNSRSEMNVSTLELGDSALYLCASSLHPTQETQYFGPGTRLLVL.

This clonotype was observed a few times. The chain has TRBV7-2 and TRBJ2-4, with 10 bases that match TRBD2. Germline V gene data show CDR1 as SGHTA and CDR2 as FQGNSA. Losses at the gene ends were 3 bases for V and 1 base for J; bases not matched to a gene: 3. CDR3 length: 16 residues. The CDR3 DNA sequence: TGTGCCAGCAGCTTCCCTAGCGGGAGTGCCAAAAACATTCAGTACTTC. As protein: CASSFPSGSAKNIQYF.

About this clonotype: A much larger clone is a single base away; this may be a read error. V usage is TRBV29-1 and J usage is TRBJ2-7; D is ambiguous. This CDR3 contains 13 residues. Germline lookup yields CDR1 SQVTM and CDR2 ANQGSEA. CDR3 residues: CSVEVVSSYVQYF. The CDR3 DNA follows: TGCAGCGTTGAAGTAGTTTCCTCCTACGTGCAGTACTTC.

This chain joins TRBV4-1 and TRBJ2-5; D may be TRBD1 or TRBD2 (7 bases each). Trimming took 0 bases from V and 13 from J, leaving 18 bases between them. The CDR3 runs 14 residues. Germline values: CDR1 MGHRA, CDR2 YSYEKL. The CDR3 bases are TGCGCCAGCAGCCAAGAAATTGGGGGGAGGGGGCGGTACTTC. As protein: CASSQEIGGRGRYF.

This clonotype has just a few counts. The chain carries TRBV7-2 and TRBJ1-2, with D uncertain. The V gene lost 5 bases and the J gene lost 0 bases, with 10 bases spanning the gap. Germline lookup yields CDR1 SGHTA and CDR2 FQGNSA. The CDR3 runs 14 residues. The CDR3 region has the DNA TGTGCCAGCAGCCCCAGATCTACTAACTATGGCTACACCTTC. Encoded protein: CASSPRSTNYGYTF.

This chain links TRBV4-1 with TRBJ2-1, with TRBD2 identical over 11 bases. The trim removed 0 bases at V and 15 bases at J, leaving 7 bases unmatched. The CDR3 extends over 14 amino acids. Per germline, CDR1 MGHRA and CDR2 YSYEKL. The CDR3 here is CASSQEPSGRLLFF. CDR3 coding DNA: TGCGCCAGCAGCCAAGAGCCTAGCGGGAGGTTGCTGTTCTTC.

This clonotype showed up just a few times. V usage is TRBV4-1 and J usage is TRBJ2-1; TRBD2 might be the D (5 bases). Trimming left V 0 bases short and J 7 bases short, with 13 bases between. Germline loops: CDR1 MGHRA, CDR2 YSYEKL. The CDR3 is 15 amino acids. CDR3 DNA: TGCGCCAGCAGCCAAGATCCGGCAGGAGGAAATGAGCAGTTCTTC. Protein product: CASSQDPAGGNEQFF.

The table lists this clonotype with a few counts. This sequence joins TRBV7-9 and TRBJ1-2, with unresolved D. The germline V gene encodes CDR1 SEHNR and CDR2 FQNEAQ (reference sequence). Trimming removed 2 bases from V and 1 base from J, with 5 bases in between. This CDR3 is built from 13 residues. CDR3 DNA sequence: TGTGCCAGCAGCTTAAACAATAACTATGGCTACACCTTC. It is translated as CASSLNNNYGYTF.

This chain connects TRBV14 to TRBJ2-1, with 8 bases fitting TRBD2. The CDR3 has 19 residues. CDR1 and CDR2 (germline): SGHDN, FVKESK. The J segment lost 4 bases and the V segment lost 4 bases, leaving 18 bases of the junction unmatched. This CDR3 is CASSPDIPGKREIYNEQFF. CDR3 sequence (DNA): TGTGCCAGCAGCCCAGACATCCCCGGGAAGCGGGAGATATACAATGAGCAGTTCTTC.

As concerns this clonotype: The junction differs from germline at one of its ends, possibly a read error. The chain is built from TRBV13 and TRBJ2-1; D perhaps matches TRBD2 (6 bases). This CDR3 spans 14 amino acids. The V gene's germline CDR1 is PRHDT and CDR2 FYEKMQ (reference sequence). CDR3 sequence: CANSDTGTYNEQFF. CDR3 in DNA: TGTGCCAACAGCGACACCGGGACTTACAATGAGCAGTTCTTC.

Remarks on this clonotype: The junction departs from the called germline gene at one end, perhaps through a read error. V and J are TRBV7-2 and TRBJ2-7; D call uncertain. Germline CDR1 reads SGHTA; CDR2 reads FQGNSA. This CDR3 region has 13 residues. The CDR3 region has the DNA TGTGCCGGCAGCTTAGAGGACGTCTACGAGCAGTACTTC. It translates to CAGSLEDVYEQYF.

The chain recombines TRBV19 with TRBJ2-1, with 10 nucleotides matching TRBD2. Germline values: CDR1 LNHDA, CDR2 SQIVND (reference sequence). V shed 2 bases and J 2 bases; nucleotides not matched to a gene: 3. The CDR3 runs 16 residues. CDR3 protein: CASSISSGRTYNEQFF. The CDR3, as DNA: TGTGCCAGTAGTATAAGTAGCGGGAGGACCTACAATGAGCAGTTCTTC.

The V call is TRBV15, the J call TRBJ2-2; D may match TRBD1 or TRBD2 (5 bases each). The V end was cut by 3 bases, the J end by 4 bases, with 9 bases between. CDR3 size: 14 residues. Germline lookup yields CDR1 LNHNV and CDR2 YYDKDF (reference sequence). The CDR3: CATSRGRITGELFF. In DNA form, the CDR3 reads TGTGCCACCAGCAGGGGACGAATCACCGGGGAGCTGTTTTTT.

The chain carries TRBV5-1 and TRBJ1-1; D ambiguous. The germline CDR1 and CDR2 sequences are SGHRS and YFSETQ. This CDR3 has 13 residues. Trimming took 0 bases from V and 5 from J, leaving 8 bases between them. The CDR3 sequence: CASSLAARTEAFF. CDR3 bases: TGCGCCAGCAGCTTGGCCGCCCGAACTGAAGCTTTCTTT.

CDR3 nucleotide sequence: TGTGCCAGCAGCTGGGACAAGAACAATGAGCAGTTCTTC. This codes for CASSWDKNNEQFF. The chain recombines TRBV7-7 with TRBJ2-1; possible D gene TRBD1, 6 bases. The CDR3 is 13 amino acids. The V gene's germline CDR1 is SSHAT and CDR2 FNYEAQ (reference sequence). The V and J ends lost 4 bases and 5 bases respectively, with 9 bases between them.

The gene calls are TRBV6-6 and TRBJ2-7; D possibly uses TRBD1 or TRBD2 (5 bases each). The CDR3 is made up of 14 amino acids. Germline assignment: CDR1 MNHNY and CDR2 SVGAGI (reference sequence). The V and J ends lost 0 bases and 7 bases respectively, with 13 bases between them. Here the CDR3 DNA reads TGTGCCAGCAGTTACTCGTCCCAGGGCGGGGAGCAGTACTTC. It specifies CASSYSSQGGEQYF.

V gene TRBV15 combines with J gene TRBJ2-1; 7 nucleotides line up with TRBD2. In germline, CDR1 is LNHNV, CDR2 YYDKDF (reference sequence). The CDR3 runs to 17 residues. With 5 bases clipped from V and 0 bases from J, the junction kept 10 bases outside the gene matches. CDR3 sequence (DNA): TGTGCCACCAGCGGACTATCAGCGGGGAGCTCCTACAATGAGCAGTTCTTC. Translated: CATSGLSAGSSYNEQFF.

This clonotype was counted a few times. The chain recombines TRBV30 with TRBJ2-6; D is ambiguous. The CDR3 covers 13 residues. Germline V gives CDR1 GTSNPN, CDR2 SVGIG (reference sequence). The V end was cut by 5 bases, the J end by 4 bases, with 9 bases between. CDR3 protein: CAWGIAGANVLTF. DNA of the CDR3: TGTGCCTGGGGGATCGCCGGGGCCAACGTCCTGACTTTC.

This chain links TRBV30 with TRBJ2-2, with D hard to call. The CDR3 spans 15 residues. The germline V gene has CDR1 GTSNPN and CDR2 SVGIG (reference sequence). V shed 3 bases and J shed 1 base, with 12 bases lying between them. CDR3 bases: TGTGCCTGGAGAGCCCCTGGACGGAACACCGGGGAGCTGTTTTTT. This sequence encodes CAWRAPGRNTGELFF. Full variable domain (rest looked up from reference TRBV30 and TRBJ2-2): SQTIHQWPATLVQPVGSPLSLECTVEGTSNPNLYWYRQAAGRGLQLLFYSVGIGQISSEVPQNLSASRPQDRQFILSSKKLLLSDSGFYLCAWRAPGRNTGELFFGEGSRLTVL.

The chain has TRBV27 and TRBJ1-1; D ambiguous. This CDR3 is 14 amino acids long. The V gene's germline CDR1 is MNHEY and CDR2 SMNVEV (reference sequence). Trimming removed 1 base from V and 7 bases from J, with 13 bases in between. CDR3 bases: TGTGCCAGCAGTTTATTCTTAGGGAGAAGTGAAGCTTTCTTT. This gives the protein CASSLFLGRSEAFF.

This clonotype was seen only a few times. The chain carries TRBV20-1 and TRBJ1-5; TRBD1 might be the D (5 bases). Germline loops: CDR1 DFQATT, CDR2 SNEGSKA (reference sequence). The CDR3 covers 13 residues. The chain's CDR3 is CSTSLGEEQPQHF. CDR3 coding DNA: TGCAGCACTTCGCTGGGGGAAGAACAGCCCCAGCATTTT.

On this clonotype: A read error may account for a junction end that differs from germline. This chain joins TRBV6-2 or TRBV6-3 and TRBJ2-1; D possibly corresponds to TRBD2 (5 bases). The CDR3 runs to 16 residues. Germline V CDR1 and CDR2: MNHEY, SVGEGT. DNA of the CDR3: TGCGCCAGCGCTTCCCGGGTCCCCAGCGGAGTTAATGAGCAGTTCTTC. This encodes CASASRVPSGVNEQFF.

The rearrangement links TRBV28 to TRBJ2-7; D tentatively reads TRBD1 or TRBD2 (5 bases each). The germline CDR1 and CDR2 sequences are MDHEN and SYDVKM. The V end was cut by 3 bases, the J end by 2 bases, with 17 bases between. The length of the CDR3 is 16 residues. The CDR3 reads CASSLVAELGAYEQYF. The CDR3 DNA follows: TGTGCCAGCAGTTTGGTCGCGGAGTTGGGGGCCTACGAGCAGTACTTC.

In its sample, this clonotype was seen a few times. The J gene is TRBJ2-3, the V gene TRBV21-1; the table's D call of TRBD1 was not tested on the DNA. TRBV21-1 is shown as a pseudogene. The CDR3 contains 13 residues. The CDR3 region has the DNA TGTGCCCTAGACGGGGGGATCACAGATACGCAGTATTTT. It translates to CALDGGITDTQYF.

The rearrangement uses TRBV7-6 and TRBJ2-1; maybe TRBD2 (5 bases). This CDR3 has 13 amino acids. CDR1 and CDR2 from the germline V gene are SGHVS and FNYEAQ. V lost 5 bases and J lost 9, with 14 bases in between. The CDR3, as DNA: TGTGCCAGCAGCCGGGAAGGGCGTTCTGAGCAGTTCTTC. Its protein product is CASSREGRSEQFF.

This clonotype came up many times. J is TRBJ2-5 and V is TRBV10-3; the D gene is possibly TRBD2 (6 bases). Germline V CDR1 and CDR2: ENHRY, SYGVKD. Trimming shortened V by 2 bases and J by 3 bases, and 10 bases separated the two germline ends. This CDR3 comprises 14 residues. This CDR3 reads CAISEDVAEETQYF. CDR3 coding DNA: TGTGCCATCAGTGAGGACGTAGCGGAAGAGACCCAGTACTTC.

The rearrangement uses TRBV29-1 and TRBJ2-7; TRBD2 matches 8 bases. The CDR3 is 12 residues long. Germline loops: CDR1 SQVTM, CDR2 ANQGSEA. CDR3 loop: CGGSGGPHEQYF. The CDR3 DNA reads TGCGGCGGCTCGGGAGGGCCTCATGAGCAGTACTTC.